A single sample is the source of the 8 T cell receptor beta chains below, sequenced in a study of siplizumab effects on memory and regulatory T cells. The antigens for these receptors are not known. Mixed lymphocyte reaction cells were cocultured at 37°C for 6 to 7 days. Using immunoSEQ multiplex PCR, the repertoire was profiled, and TCRdb retains in-frame clones only, with some absent. This sample has under 9,000 clones, with 35% to 40% found just once. Sequencing input: CFSE-low (dividing) CD8+ T cells sorted from an allogeneic mixed lymphocyte reaction. The receptors originated from a human donor in good health; the cells came from an allogeneic mixed lymphocyte reaction.

The chain links TRBV7-3 to TRBJ2-7; D is unresolved. CDR1 and CDR2 from the germline V gene are SGHTA and FQGTGA. The CDR3 contains 13 residues. The V and J ends lost 4 bases and 6 bases respectively, with 13 bases between them. The CDR3 DNA is TGTGCCAGCAGCTCCCGAGCCCCTAGCGAGCAGTACTTC. Translation: CASSSRAPSEQYF.

The chain joins TRBV6-5 to TRBJ2-5; D is uncertain. Germline lookup yields CDR1 MNHEY and CDR2 SVGAGI. The V and J ends lost 6 bases and 5 bases respectively, with 10 bases between them. The CDR3 spans 12 residues. The CDR3 DNA is TGTGCCAGCAGCGAGTTGGGGGAGACCCAGTACTTC. This gives the protein CASSELGETQYF.

This clone is medium-sized by share. The junction departs from germline at one end; a sequencing error may be responsible. The chain is built from TRBV7-7 and TRBJ2-7; TRBD2 agrees at 9 bases. The germline gives CDR1 SSHAT, CDR2 FNYEAQ (reference sequence). The CDR3 sequence is 14 residues long. The CDR3 loop is CASSLGSGSYEQYF. CDR3 DNA sequence: TGTGCTAGCAGCTTAGGTAGCGGGAGCTACGAGCAGTACTTC. Complete variable domain (other parts from reference TRBV7-7 and TRBJ2-7): GAGVSQSPRYKVTKRGQDVTLRCDPISSHATLYWYQQALGQGPEFLTYFNYEAQPDKSGLPSDRFSAERPEGSISTLTIQRTEQRDSAMYRCASSLGSGSYEQYFGPGTRLTVT.

By its share, this clone is medium-sized (0.01 to 0.1%). CDR3 region: CASSLSRGTEAFF. DNA of the CDR3: TGTGCCAGCAGCTTGTCCAGGGGGACTGAAGCTTTCTTT. This chain joins TRBV5-4 and TRBJ1-1; 7 bases match TRBD1. From germline, CDR1 is SGHNT and CDR2 YYREEE (reference sequence). V was pared by 1 base and J by 5 bases, with 2 bases of the junction left unmatched. The CDR3 contains 13 residues. Together with reference TRBV5-4 and TRBJ1-1, the CDR3 gives the full variable domain: ETGVTQSPTHLIKTRGQQVTLRCSSQSGHNTVSWYQQALGQGPQFIFQYYREEENGRGNFPPRFSGLQFPNYSSELNVNALELDDSALYLCASSLSRGTEAFFGQGTRLTVV.

The chain has TRBV5-1 and TRBJ2-6; D gene ambiguous. This CDR3 has 17 residues. CDR1 is SGHRS, CDR2 YFSETQ, per germline. Trimming stripped 7 bases from V and 5 bases from J, with 22 bases between. The DNA for the CDR3 is TGCGCCAGCTGCCTCGCATCGGTTCAAAGTCGGGCCAACGTCCTGACTTTC. The encoded protein is CASCLASVQSRANVLTF.

J is TRBJ2-7 and V is TRBV10-3; D unclear. Germline CDR1 ENHRY, CDR2 SYGVKD. CDR3 length equals 13 residues. V was cut by 6 bases and J by 3 bases, with 12 bases left in between. CDR3 sequence: CAIRPLQSYEQYF. The CDR3 DNA is TGTGCCATCAGGCCGCTCCAGAGCTACGAGCAGTACTTC.

This clone has just one count. This is likely an artifact of a read error, given a far larger clone one base away. Distinct nucleotide sequences in the sample also encode this CDR3. V and J are TRBV20-1 and TRBJ1-1; no clear D. Per the germline V gene, CDR1 is DFQATT and CDR2 is SNEGSKA (reference sequence). The CDR3 totals 11 residues. The DNA for the CDR3 is TGCAGTGCTAGGTTGGGAGGTGAAGCCTTCTTT. As protein: CSARLGGEAFF.

V usage is TRBV27 and J usage is TRBJ2-1, with 9 bases matching TRBD1. Trimming took 8 bases from V and 1 from J; bases not matched to a gene: 6. From germline, CDR1 is MNHEY and CDR2 SMNVEV (reference sequence). The CDR3 consists of 15 residues. In nucleotides, the CDR3 is TGTGCCAGCGGGATCGGGACAGGGTCCTACAATGAGCAGTTCTTC. Its protein is CASGIGTGSYNEQFF.